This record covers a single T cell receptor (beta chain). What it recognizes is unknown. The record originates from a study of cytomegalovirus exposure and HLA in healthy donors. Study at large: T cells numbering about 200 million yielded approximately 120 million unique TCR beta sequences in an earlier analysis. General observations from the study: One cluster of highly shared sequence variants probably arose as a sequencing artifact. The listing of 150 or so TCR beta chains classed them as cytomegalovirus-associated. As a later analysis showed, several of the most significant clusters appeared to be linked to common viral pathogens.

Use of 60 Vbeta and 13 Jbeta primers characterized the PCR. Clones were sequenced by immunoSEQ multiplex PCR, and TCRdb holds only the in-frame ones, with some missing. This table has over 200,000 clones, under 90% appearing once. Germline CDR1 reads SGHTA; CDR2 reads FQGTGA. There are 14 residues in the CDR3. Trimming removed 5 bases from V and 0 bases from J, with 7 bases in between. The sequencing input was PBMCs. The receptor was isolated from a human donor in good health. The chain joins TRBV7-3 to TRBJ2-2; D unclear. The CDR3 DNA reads TGTGCCAGCAGCCGGTTCCCGAACACCGGGGAGCTGTTTTTT. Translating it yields CASSRFPNTGELFF.